This TCR beta chain appears in the sequencing data of a study of T cell changes during pregnancy in multiple sclerosis (dated by TCRdb to between 2018 and 2021). With regard to the full study: In women with multiple sclerosis, the researchers looked at how the T cell repertoire shifted as pregnancy progressed.

As to this clone: The antigen it recognizes is unknown. The record has no base qualities; no much larger clone is one base away.

A distance of 8 bases separates the germline ends of V and J, which lose 2 bases and 7 bases respectively. The CDR3 sequence holds 12 residues, the cysteine and phenylalanine included. Only the CDR3 portion is preserved as DNA: 36 bases, with reading frame beginning at the first base. As encoded in the germline V gene, CDR1 is SGHTA while CDR2 is FQGNSA. Preparation of the library involved the immunoSEQ multiplex PCR assay. Sourced from immuneACCESS, this table was stored by TCRdb with only in-frame sequences that have V and J called. A share of the clones is absent; for the studies checked, an unresolved V gene accounts for under half, and the remainder has no known explanation. The sample yields 40,000 to 60,000 clones; approximately 92% were counted once. 0.74% of the sample goes to the ten largest clones.

This chain joins TRBV7-2 to TRBJ1-1; the D gene is unclear. This TCR derives from a female donor with multiple sclerosis, enrolled in a pregnancy study. The sequences come from CD4+ T cells from peripheral blood mononuclear cells, collected in the third trimester of pregnancy. The nucleotide sequence reads TGTGCCAGCAGCTTAATGGAGTTTGAAGCTTTCTTT. Its protein is CASSLMEFEAFF.